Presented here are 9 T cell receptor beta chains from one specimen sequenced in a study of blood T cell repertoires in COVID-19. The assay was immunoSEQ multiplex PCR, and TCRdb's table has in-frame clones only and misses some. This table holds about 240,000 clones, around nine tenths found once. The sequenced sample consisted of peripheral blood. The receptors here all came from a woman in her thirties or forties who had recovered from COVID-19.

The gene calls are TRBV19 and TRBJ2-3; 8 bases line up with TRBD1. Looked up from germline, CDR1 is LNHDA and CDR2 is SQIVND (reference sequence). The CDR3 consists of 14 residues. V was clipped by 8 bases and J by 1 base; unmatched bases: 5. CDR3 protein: CASQKQGGTDTQYF. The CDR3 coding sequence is TGTGCCAGTCAAAAACAGGGGGGCACAGATACGCAGTATTTT. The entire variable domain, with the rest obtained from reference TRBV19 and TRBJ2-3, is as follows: DGGITQSPKYLFRKEGQNVTLSCEQNLNHDAMYWYRQDPGQGLRLIYYSQIVNDFQKGDIAEGYSVSREKKESFPLTVTSAQKNPTAFYLCASQKQGGTDTQYFGPGTRLTVL.

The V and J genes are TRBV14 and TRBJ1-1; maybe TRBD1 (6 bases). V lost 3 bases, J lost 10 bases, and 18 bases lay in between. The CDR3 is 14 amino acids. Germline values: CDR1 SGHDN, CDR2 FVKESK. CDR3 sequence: CASSHRTDRTGAFF. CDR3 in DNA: TGTGCCAGCAGCCACCGGACAGATCGGACGGGAGCTTTCTTT.

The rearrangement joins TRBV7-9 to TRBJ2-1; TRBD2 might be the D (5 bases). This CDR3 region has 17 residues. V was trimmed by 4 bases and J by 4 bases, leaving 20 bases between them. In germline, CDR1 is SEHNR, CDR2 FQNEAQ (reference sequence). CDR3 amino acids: CASSSTILGRSYNEQFF. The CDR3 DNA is TGTGCCAGCAGCTCGACCATACTAGGCCGATCATACAATGAGCAGTTCTTC.

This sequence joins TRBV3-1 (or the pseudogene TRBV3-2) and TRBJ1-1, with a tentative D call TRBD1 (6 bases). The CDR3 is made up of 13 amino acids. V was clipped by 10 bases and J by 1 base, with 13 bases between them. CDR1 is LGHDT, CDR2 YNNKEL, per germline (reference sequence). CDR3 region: CATTDRRNTEAFF. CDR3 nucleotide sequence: TGTGCCACCACAGACAGGCGGAACACTGAAGCTTTCTTT.

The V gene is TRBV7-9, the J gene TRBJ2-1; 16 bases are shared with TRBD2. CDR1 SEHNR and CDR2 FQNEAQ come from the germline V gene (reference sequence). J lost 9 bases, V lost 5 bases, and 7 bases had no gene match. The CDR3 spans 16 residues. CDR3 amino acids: CASSPRGLAGGSEQFF. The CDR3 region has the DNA TGTGCCAGCAGCCCTAGGGGACTAGCGGGAGGGAGTGAGCAGTTCTTC.

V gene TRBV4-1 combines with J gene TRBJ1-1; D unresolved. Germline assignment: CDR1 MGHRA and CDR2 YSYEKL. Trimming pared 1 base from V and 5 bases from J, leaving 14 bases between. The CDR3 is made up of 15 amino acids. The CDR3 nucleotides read TGCGCCAGCAGCCAAGCCCCCGGGGTCCTGACTGAAGCTTTCTTT. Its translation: CASSQAPGVLTEAFF.

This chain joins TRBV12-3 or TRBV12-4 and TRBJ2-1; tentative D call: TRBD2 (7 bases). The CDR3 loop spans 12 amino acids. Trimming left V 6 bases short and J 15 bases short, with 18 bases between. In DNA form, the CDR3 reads TGTGCCAGCAGCCCTCCCGGGGGGCGGGCGTTCTTC. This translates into CASSPPGGRAFF.

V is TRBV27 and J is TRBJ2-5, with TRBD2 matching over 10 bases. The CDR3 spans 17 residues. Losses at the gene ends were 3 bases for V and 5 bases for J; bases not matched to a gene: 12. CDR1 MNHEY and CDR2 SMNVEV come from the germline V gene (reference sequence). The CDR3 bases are TGTGCCAGCAGTTTCCTGACGGGACTAGCGACTCTTGAGACCCAGTACTTC. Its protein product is CASSFLTGLATLETQYF.

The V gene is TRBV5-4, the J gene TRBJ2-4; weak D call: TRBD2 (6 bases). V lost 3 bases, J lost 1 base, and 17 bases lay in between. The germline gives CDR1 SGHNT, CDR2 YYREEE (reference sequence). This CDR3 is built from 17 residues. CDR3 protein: CASSSRSGGAAKNIQYF. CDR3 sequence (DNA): TGTGCCAGCAGCTCCCGTTCCGGCGGGGCGGCCAAAAACATTCAGTACTTC. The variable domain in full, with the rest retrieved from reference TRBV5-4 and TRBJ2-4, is ETGVTQSPTHLIKTRGQQVTLRCSSQSGHNTVSWYQQALGQGPQFIFQYYREEENGRGNFPPRFSGLQFPNYSSELNVNALELDDSALYLCASSSRSGGAAKNIQYFGAGTRLSVL.